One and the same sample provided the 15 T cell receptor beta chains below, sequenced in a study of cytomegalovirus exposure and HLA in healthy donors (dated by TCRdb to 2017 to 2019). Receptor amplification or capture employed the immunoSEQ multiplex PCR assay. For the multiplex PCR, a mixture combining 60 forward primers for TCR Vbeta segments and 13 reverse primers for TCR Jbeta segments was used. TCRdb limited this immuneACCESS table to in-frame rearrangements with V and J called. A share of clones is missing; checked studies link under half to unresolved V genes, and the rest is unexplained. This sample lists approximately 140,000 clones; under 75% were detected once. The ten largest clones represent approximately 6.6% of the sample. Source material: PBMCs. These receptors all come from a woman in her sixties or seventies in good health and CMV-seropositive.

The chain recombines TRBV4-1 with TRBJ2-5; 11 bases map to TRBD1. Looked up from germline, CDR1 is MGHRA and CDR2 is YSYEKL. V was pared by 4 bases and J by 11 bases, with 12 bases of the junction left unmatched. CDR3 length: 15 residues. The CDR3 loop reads CASSPGGTGGGEQYF. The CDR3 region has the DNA TGCGCCAGCAGCCCGGGCGGGACAGGGGGTGGGGAGCAGTACTTC.

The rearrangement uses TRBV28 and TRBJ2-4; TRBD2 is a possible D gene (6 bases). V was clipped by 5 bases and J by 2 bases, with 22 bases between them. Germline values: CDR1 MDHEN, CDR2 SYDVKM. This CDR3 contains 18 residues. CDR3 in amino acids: CASSASVELMAPKNIQYF. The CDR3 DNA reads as TGTGCCAGCAGTGCTAGCGTGGAATTAATGGCCCCCAAAAACATTCAGTACTTC.

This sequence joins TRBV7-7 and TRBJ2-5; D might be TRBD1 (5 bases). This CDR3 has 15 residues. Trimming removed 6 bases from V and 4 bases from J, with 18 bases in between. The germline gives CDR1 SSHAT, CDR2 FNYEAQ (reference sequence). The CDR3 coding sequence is TGTGCCAGCAGTCGAACGGCAGGGTCTCGAGAGACCCAGTACTTC. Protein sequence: CASSRTAGSRETQYF.

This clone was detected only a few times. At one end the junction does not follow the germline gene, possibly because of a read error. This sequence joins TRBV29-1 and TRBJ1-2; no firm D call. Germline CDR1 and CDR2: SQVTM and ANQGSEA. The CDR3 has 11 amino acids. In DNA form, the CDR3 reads TGCAGCGTTGGGACTGCTCCGGTAGTCGCCTTC. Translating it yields CSVGTAPVVAF.

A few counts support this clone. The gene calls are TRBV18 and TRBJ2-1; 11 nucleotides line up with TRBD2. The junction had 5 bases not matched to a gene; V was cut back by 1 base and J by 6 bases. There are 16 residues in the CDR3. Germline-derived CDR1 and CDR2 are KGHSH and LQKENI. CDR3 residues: CASSPLSSGRPNEQFF. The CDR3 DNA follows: TGTGCCAGCTCACCACTGTCTAGCGGGAGGCCCAATGAGCAGTTCTTC.

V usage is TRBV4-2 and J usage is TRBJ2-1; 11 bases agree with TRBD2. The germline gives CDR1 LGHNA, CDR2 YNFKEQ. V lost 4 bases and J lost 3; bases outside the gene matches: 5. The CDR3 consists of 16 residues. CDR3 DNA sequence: TGTGCCAGCAGCCCCCCCACTAGCGGGGGCTACAATGAGCAGTTCTTC. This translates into CASSPPTSGGYNEQFF.

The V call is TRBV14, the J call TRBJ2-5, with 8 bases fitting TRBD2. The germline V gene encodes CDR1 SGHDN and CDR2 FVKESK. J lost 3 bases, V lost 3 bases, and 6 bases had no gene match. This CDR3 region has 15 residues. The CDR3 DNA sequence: TGTGCCAGCAGCCAGCTCCGGGGGGGCGAAGAGACCCAGTACTTC. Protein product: CASSQLRGGEETQYF.

In nucleotides, the CDR3 is TGTGCCAGCAGTGACGGTTTCGGGAGGGCCCGAGAGACCCAGTACTTC. Its protein product is CASSDGFGRARETQYF. This sequence joins TRBV2 and TRBJ2-5, with 8 bases aligning to TRBD2. This CDR3 comprises 16 residues. With V trimmed by 3 bases and J by 4 bases, 10 bases remained unmatched. Germline assignment: CDR1 SNHLY and CDR2 FYNNEI.

The CDR3 protein is CASRLTGGNQPQHF. CDR3 sequence (DNA): TGTGCCAGCAGATTGACAGGGGGAAATCAGCCCCAGCATTTT. V usage is TRBV6-6 and J usage is TRBJ1-5; 9 positions agree with TRBD1. The V gene's germline CDR1 is MNHNY and CDR2 SVGAGI (reference sequence). The CDR3 is 14 amino acids. The trim removed 6 bases at V and 4 bases at J, leaving 4 bases unmatched.

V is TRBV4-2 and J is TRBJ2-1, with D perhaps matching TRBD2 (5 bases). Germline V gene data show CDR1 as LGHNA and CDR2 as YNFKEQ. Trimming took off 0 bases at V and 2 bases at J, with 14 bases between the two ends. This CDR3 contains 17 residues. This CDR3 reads CASSQDRGLVPYNEQFF. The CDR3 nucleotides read TGTGCCAGCAGCCAAGATCGAGGACTTGTACCCTACAATGAGCAGTTCTTC.

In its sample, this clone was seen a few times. The CDR3 is CASSSGQMGNEKLFF. The CDR3 DNA follows: TGTGCCAGCAGCTCCGGACAGATGGGTAATGAAAAACTGTTTTTT. The rearrangement joins TRBV7-2 to TRBJ1-4, with TRBD1 as a possible D gene (6 bases). The CDR3 totals 15 residues. V was shortened by 4 bases and J by 4 bases, with 13 bases between the two germline ends. The germline CDR1 and CDR2 sequences are SGHTA and FQGNSA.

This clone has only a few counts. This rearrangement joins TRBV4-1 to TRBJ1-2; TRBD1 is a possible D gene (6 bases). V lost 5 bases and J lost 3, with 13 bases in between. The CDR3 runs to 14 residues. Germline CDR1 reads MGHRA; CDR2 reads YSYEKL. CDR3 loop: CASSSPGGDYGYTF. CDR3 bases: TGCGCCAGCAGCTCCCCGGGGGGCGACTATGGCTACACCTTC.

The CDR3 loop reads CASSSRGKAFRDSYNEQFF. CDR3 DNA sequence: TGTGCCAGCAGCTCACGGGGGAAGGCATTCCGCGACTCCTACAATGAGCAGTTCTTC. The genes are TRBV5-4 and TRBJ2-1; tentative D call: TRBD2 (6 bases). The CDR3 has 19 residues. The germline V gene has CDR1 SGHNT and CDR2 YYREEE (reference sequence). V lost 3 bases and J 0 bases, leaving 22 bases between the germline ends.

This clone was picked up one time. The CDR3 sequence: CASSSGLADNEQFF. DNA for the CDR3: TGTGCCAGCAGCTCGGGACTAGCGGACAATGAGCAGTTCTTC. The chain has TRBV7-3 and TRBJ2-1; 11 bases match TRBD2. The germline CDR1 and CDR2 sequences are SGHTA and FQGTGA. V trimming: 4 bases; J trimming: 5 bases; junction bases outside the gene matches: 1. This CDR3 is built from 14 residues.

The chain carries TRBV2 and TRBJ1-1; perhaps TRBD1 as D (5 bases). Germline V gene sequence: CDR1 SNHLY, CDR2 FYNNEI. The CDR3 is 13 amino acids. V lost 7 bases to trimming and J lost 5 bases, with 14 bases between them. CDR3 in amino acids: CASIRGEGTEAFF. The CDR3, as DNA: TGTGCCAGCATTAGAGGGGAGGGAACTGAAGCTTTCTTT.